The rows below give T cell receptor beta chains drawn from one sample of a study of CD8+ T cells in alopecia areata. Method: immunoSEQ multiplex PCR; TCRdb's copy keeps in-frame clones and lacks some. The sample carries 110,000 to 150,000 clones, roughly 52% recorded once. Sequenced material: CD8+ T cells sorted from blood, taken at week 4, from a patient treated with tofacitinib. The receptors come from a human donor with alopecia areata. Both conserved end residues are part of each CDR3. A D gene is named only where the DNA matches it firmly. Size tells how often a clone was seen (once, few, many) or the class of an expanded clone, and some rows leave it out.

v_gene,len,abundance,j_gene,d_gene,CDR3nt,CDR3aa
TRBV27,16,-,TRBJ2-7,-,TGTGCCAGCAGTCCCCTCACCGCAGTTGGACAGCACGAGCAGTACTTC,CASSPLTAVGQHEQYF
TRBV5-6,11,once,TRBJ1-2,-,TGTGCCAGCACCCTGGGGTCTGGCTACACCTTC,CASTLGSGYTF
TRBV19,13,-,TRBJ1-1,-,TGTGCCAGTAGTATAGATGCGGAAACTGAAGCTTTCTTT,CASSIDAETEAFF
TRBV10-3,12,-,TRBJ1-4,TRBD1,TGTGCCATCAGTACAGGGGATGAAAAACTGTTTTTT,CAISTGDEKLFF
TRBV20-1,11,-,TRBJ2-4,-,TGCAGTGCTAGTGACAGCCCCATTCAGTACTTC,CSASDSPIQYF
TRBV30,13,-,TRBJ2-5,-,TGTGCCTGGAGTGTCCTAGCCCCCGAGACCCAGTACTTC,CAWSVLAPETQYF
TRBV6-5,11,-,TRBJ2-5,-,TGTGCCAGCAGTACCAGCGTTACCCAGTACTTC,CASSTSVTQYF
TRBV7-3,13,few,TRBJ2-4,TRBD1,TGTGCCAGCAGCTTAGACAGGGAGAACATTCAGTACTTC,CASSLDRENIQYF
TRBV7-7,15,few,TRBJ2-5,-,TGTGCTAGCAGCTTAGAGTGGGGGCTGGGGGAGACCCAGTACTTC,CASSLEWGLGETQYF
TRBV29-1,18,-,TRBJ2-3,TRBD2,TGCAGCGTTGATCGACCGGGACTAGCGGGGGGTGTCACAGATACGCAGTATTTT,CSVDRPGLAGGVTDTQYF
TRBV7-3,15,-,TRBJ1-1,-,TGTGCCAGCAGCCACGAGGGACCTATGAACACTGAAGCTTTCTTT,CASSHEGPMNTEAFF
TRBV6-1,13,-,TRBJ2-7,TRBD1,TGTGCCAGCAGCAACGACAGGGGAAGCGAGCAGTACTTC,CASSNDRGSEQYF
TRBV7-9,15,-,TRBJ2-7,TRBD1,TGTGCCAGCAGCCCCGAGGGGGACAGGGCCTACGAGCAGTACTTC,CASSPEGDRAYEQYF
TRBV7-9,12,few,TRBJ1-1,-,TGTGCCAGCAGCTTAAGGGGAACTGAAGCTTTCTTT,CASSLRGTEAFF
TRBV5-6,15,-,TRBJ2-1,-,TGTGCCAGCACCGACAGTGCGGGACGGTGGCATGAGCAGTTCTTC,CASTDSAGRWHEQFF
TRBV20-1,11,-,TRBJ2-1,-,TGCAGTGCTAGAGGGGGAAATGAGCAGTTCTTC,CSARGGNEQFF
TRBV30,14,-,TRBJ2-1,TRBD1,TGTGCCTGGAGTTGGACAGGGGGCTTGAATGAGCAGTTCTTC,CAWSWTGGLNEQFF
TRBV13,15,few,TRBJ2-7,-,TGTGCCAGCAGCTTAGGGCGGACAACACCCTACGAGCAGTACTTC,CASSLGRTTPYEQYF
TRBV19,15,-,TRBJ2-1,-,TGTGCCAGTAGTATAGATCAAGAGAGCAACAATGAGCAGTTCTTC,CASSIDQESNNEQFF
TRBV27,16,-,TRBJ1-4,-,TGTGCCAGCAGTTCCGGCGACGGAAACACTCATGAAAAACTGTTTTTT,CASSSGDGNTHEKLFF
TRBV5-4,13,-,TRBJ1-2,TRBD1,TGTGCCAGCAGCCCGAGGACAGGCTATGGCTACACCTTC,CASSPRTGYGYTF
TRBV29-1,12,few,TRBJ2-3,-,TGCAGCGTCGATACCTCCTGGGATACGCAGTATTTT,CSVDTSWDTQYF
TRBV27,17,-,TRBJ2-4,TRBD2,TGTGCCAGCAGTCTAATGACCTCTCGGGGGGTAAAAAACATTCAGTACTTC,CASSLMTSRGVKNIQYF
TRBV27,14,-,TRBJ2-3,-,TGTGCCAGCAGTTCTGTCCCTAGCACAGATACGCAGTATTTT,CASSSVPSTDTQYF
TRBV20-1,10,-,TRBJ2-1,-,TGCAGTGCCGTCGAGGGTGAGCAGTTCTTC,CSAVEGEQFF
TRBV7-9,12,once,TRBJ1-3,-,TGTGCCAGCAGCCCCTCTGGAAACACCATATATTTT,CASSPSGNTIYF
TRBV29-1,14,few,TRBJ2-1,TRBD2,TGCAGCGATGCCTCGGGACTAGCGGGGCTCGCGGGGTTCTTC,CSDASGLAGLAGFF
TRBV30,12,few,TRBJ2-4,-,TGTGCCTGGAGTCAAGGGAAAAACATTCAGTACTTC,CAWSQGKNIQYF
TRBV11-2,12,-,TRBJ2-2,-,TGTGCCAGCAGCTTAGGAGTCGGGGAGCTGTTTTTT,CASSLGVGELFF
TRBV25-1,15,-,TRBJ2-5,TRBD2,TGTGCCAGCAGTACTAGCGGGGAATTCCAAGAGACCCAGTACTTC,CASSTSGEFQETQYF
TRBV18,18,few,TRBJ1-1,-,TGTGCCAGCTCACCAAGTCTTGAGGGTACCGGTACGAACACTGAAGCTTTCTTT,CASSPSLEGTGTNTEAFF
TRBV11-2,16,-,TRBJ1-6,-,TGCGCCAGCAGCCACCGGCGCACAGCAGGAAATTCACCCCTCCACTTT,CASSHRRTAGNSPLHF
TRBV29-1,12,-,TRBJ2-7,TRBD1,TGCAGCGCAGAACAGGGGGCCTACGAGCAGTACTTC,CSAEQGAYEQYF
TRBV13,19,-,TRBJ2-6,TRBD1,TGTGCCAGCAGCTTTCTCGCGGGACAGGACTCGTCTGGGGCCAACGTCCTGACTTTC,CASSFLAGQDSSGANVLTF
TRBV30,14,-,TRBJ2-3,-,TGTGCCTGGAATTGGGACATTAGCACAGATACGCAGTATTTT,CAWNWDISTDTQYF
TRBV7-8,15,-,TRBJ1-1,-,TGTGCCAGCAGCTTTTCCCAGGGAAAGGACACTGAAGCTTTCTTT,CASSFSQGKDTEAFF
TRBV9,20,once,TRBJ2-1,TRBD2,TGTGCCAGCAGCGCTACCGGGACTAGCGGGGGGACGCGCTCCTACAATGAGCAGTTCTTC,CASSATGTSGGTRSYNEQFF
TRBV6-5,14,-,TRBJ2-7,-,TGTGCCAGCACGGACGGGGGGCATTCCTACGAGCAGTACTTC,CASTDGGHSYEQYF
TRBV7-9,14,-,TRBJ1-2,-,TGTGCCAGCAGCTGGCAGCGTGCAGGCTATGGCTACACCTTC,CASSWQRAGYGYTF
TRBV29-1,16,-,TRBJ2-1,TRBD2,TGCAGCGTTGAAGATAGGGAGGGACTGATCTACAATGAGCAGTTCTTC,CSVEDREGLIYNEQFF
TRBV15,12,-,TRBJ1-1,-,TGTGCCACCAAGCTGGGGAACACTGAAGCTTTCTTT,CATKLGNTEAFF
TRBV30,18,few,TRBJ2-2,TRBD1,TGTGCCTGGAGTACCTCGGGACAGGGTGTTCCGAACACCGGGGAGCTGTTTTTT,CAWSTSGQGVPNTGELFF
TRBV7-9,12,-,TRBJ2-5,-,TGTGCCAGCAGCATCTTACAAGAGACCCAGTACTTC,CASSILQETQYF
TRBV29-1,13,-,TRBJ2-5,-,TGCAGCGTTGTGGCTACGGATCTTTTGGGGCAGTACTTC,CSVVATDLLGQYF
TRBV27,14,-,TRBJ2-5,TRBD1,TGTGCCAGTCGGGGGATCGGGACAGGGGGTAAAGGGAACTTC,CASRGIGTGGKGNF
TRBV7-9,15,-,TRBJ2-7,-,TGTGCCAGCAGCTCCGTCCTTCTTCCCTCCTACGAGCAGTACTTC,CASSSVLLPSYEQYF
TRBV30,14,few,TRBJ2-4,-,TGTGCCTGGTCGACGGGAATAGCCAAAAACATTCAGTACTTC,CAWSTGIAKNIQYF
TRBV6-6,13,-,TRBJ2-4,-,TGTGCCAGTGCCCAGGTGTCGGAGAACATTCAGTACTTC,CASAQVSENIQYF
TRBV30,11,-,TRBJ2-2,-,TGTGCCTGGAGTCCGACCGGGGAGCTGTTTTTT,CAWSPTGELFF